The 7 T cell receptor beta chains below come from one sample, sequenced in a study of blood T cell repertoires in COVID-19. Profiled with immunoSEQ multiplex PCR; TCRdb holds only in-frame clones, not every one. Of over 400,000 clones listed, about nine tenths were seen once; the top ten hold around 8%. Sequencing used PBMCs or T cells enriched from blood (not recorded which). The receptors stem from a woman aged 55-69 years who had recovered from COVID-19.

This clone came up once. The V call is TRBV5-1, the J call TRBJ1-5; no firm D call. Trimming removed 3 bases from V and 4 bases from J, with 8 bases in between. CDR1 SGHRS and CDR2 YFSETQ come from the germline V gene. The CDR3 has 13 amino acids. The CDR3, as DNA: TGCGCCAGCAGCTCCGGTGATAATCAGCCCCAGCATTTT. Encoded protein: CASSSGDNQPQHF. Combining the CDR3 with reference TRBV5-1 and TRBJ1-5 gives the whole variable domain KAGVTQTPRYLIKTRGQQVTLSCSPISGHRSVSWYQQTPGQGLQFLFEYFSETQRNKGNFPGRFSGRQFSNSRSEMNVSTLELGDSALYLCASSSGDNQPQHFGDGTRLSIL.

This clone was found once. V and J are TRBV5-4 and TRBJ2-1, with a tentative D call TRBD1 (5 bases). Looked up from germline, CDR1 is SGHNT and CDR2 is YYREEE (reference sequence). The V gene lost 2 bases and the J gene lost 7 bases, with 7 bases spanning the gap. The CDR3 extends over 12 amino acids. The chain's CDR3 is CASSFGQNEQFF. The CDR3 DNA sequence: TGTGCCAGCAGCTTTGGACAAAATGAGCAGTTCTTC. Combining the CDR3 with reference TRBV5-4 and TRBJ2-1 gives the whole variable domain ETGVTQSPTHLIKTRGQQVTLRCSSQSGHNTVSWYQQALGQGPQFIFQYYREEENGRGNFPPRFSGLQFPNYSSELNVNALELDDSALYLCASSFGQNEQFFGPGTRLTVL.

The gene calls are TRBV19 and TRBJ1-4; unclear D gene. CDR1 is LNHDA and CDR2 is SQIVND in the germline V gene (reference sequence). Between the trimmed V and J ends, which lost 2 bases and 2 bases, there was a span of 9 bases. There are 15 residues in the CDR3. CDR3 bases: TGTGCCAGTAGTATACGAGGGTTCACTAATGAAAAACTGTTTTTT. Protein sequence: CASSIRGFTNEKLFF.

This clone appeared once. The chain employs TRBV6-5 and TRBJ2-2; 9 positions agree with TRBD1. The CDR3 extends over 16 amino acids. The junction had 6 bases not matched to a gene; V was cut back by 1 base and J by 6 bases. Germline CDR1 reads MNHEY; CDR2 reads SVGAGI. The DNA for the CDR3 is TGTGCCAGCAGTTACTATTCCGGGACAGGGCCCGGGGAGCTGTTTTTT. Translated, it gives CASSYYSGTGPGELFF.

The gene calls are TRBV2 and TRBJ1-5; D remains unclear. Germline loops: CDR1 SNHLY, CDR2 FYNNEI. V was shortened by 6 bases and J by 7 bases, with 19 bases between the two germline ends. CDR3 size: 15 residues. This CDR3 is CASSDSAGLNQPQHF. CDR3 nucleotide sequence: TGTGCCAGCAGCGATTCAGCAGGTTTAAACCAGCCCCAGCATTTT.

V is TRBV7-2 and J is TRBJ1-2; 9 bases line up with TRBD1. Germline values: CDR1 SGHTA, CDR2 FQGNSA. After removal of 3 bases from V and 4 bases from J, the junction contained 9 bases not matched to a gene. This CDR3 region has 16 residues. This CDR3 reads CASSLGQGFFAYGYTF. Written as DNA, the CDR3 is TGTGCCAGCAGCTTGGGACAGGGTTTTTTCGCCTATGGCTACACCTTC.

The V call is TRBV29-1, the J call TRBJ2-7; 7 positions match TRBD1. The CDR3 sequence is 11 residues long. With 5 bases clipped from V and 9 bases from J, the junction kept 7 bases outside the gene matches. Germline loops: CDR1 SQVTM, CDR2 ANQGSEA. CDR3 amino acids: CSVTRDSRQYV. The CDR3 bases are TGCAGCGTTACCCGGGACAGCCGGCAGTACGTC.